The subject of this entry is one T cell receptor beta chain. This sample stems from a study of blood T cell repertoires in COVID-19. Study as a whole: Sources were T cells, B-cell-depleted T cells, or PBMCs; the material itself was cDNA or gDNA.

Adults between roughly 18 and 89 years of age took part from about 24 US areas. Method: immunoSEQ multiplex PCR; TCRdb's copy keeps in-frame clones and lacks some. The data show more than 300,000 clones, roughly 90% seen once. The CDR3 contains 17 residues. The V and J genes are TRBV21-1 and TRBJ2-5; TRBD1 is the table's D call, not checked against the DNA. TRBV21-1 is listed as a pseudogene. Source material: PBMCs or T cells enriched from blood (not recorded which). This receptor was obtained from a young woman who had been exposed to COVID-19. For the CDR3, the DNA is TGTGCCAGCAGCAAAGAAGTGGGAGACAGGGGTACGGAGACCCAGTACTTC. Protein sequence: CASSKEVGDRGTETQYF.